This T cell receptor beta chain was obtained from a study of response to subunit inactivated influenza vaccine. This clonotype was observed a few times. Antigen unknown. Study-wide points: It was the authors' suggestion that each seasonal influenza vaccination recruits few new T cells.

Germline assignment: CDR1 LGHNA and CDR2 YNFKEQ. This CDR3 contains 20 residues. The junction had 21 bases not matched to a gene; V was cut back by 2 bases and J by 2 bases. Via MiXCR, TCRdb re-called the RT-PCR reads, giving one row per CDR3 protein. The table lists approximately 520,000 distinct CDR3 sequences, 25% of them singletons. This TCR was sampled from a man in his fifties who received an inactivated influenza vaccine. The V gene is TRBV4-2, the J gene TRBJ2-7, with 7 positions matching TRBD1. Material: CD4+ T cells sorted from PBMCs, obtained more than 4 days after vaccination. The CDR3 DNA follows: TGTGCCAGCAGCCAACCCGCGGGCTCCATACTCAGGGGGACCACCTACGAGCAGTACTTC. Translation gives CASSQPAGSILRGTTYEQYF.